Listed here are 29 T cell receptor beta chains from one sample, sequenced in a study of early stage breast cancer tumors. Assay: immunoSEQ multiplex PCR; the TCRdb copy retains only in-frame clones and omits some. The sample lists roughly 30,000 clones, around 67% occurring once. The sample comprised breast tumor tissue. The source of these receptors is a person aged 30 to 39 with breast cancer.

This clone was seen a few times. This chain uses TRBV7-3 with TRBJ2-2; D is possibly TRBD2 (5 bases). The CDR3 totals 15 residues. Trimming left V 3 bases short and J 6 bases short, with 14 bases between. Germline CDR1 reads SGHTA; CDR2 reads FQGTGA. The CDR3 reads CASSFSGIGPGELFF. DNA for the CDR3: TGTGCCAGCAGCTTCTCGGGGATAGGCCCCGGGGAGCTGTTTTTT.

V is TRBV6-1 and J is TRBJ2-1; the D call may be TRBD1 or TRBD2 (5 bases each). The V and J ends lost 0 bases and 2 bases respectively, with 14 bases between them. This CDR3 is built from 17 residues. CDR1 MNHNS and CDR2 SASEGT come from the germline V gene. The CDR3 loop is CASSEAPGGDPYNEQFF. The CDR3 nucleotides read TGTGCCAGCAGTGAAGCCCCTGGGGGAGACCCCTACAATGAGCAGTTCTTC.

The chain joins TRBV7-8 to TRBJ2-7; perhaps D is TRBD1 or TRBD2 (6 bases each). The CDR3 has 16 residues. Looked up from germline, CDR1 is SGHVS and CDR2 is FQNEAQ. V was clipped by 0 bases and J by 3 bases, with 15 bases between them. Here the CDR3 DNA reads TGTGCCAGCAGCTTAGCGCTTAGGGGGGCGAGCTACGAGCAGTACTTC. It codes for CASSLALRGASYEQYF.

V and J are TRBV4-1 and TRBJ2-1; perhaps TRBD2 as D (5 bases). The V end lost 4 bases, the J end lost 12 bases, and 19 bases lay between the germline ends. The V gene's germline CDR1 is MGHRA and CDR2 YSYEKL. The CDR3 sequence is 14 residues long. The CDR3, as DNA: TGCGCCAGCAGCCGGGAGAGGGAGTCGTTCACGCAGTTCTTC. It yields the protein CASSRERESFTQFF.

V gene TRBV2 combines with J gene TRBJ2-2; 11 nucleotides match TRBD2. There are 18 residues in the CDR3. Germline V CDR1 and CDR2: SNHLY, FYNNEI. Germline trimming cut 5 bases from V and 5 bases from J; bases unmatched to any gene: 13. This CDR3 is CASSRQPSLAGGTGELFF. DNA of the CDR3: TGTGCCAGCAGTCGACAACCGAGTCTAGCGGGAGGAACCGGGGAGCTGTTTTTT.

The DNA for the CDR3 is TGTGCCAGCAGTTTTGACAGACCACCCTCTGGAAACACCATATATTTT. It is translated as CASSFDRPPSGNTIYF. The genes are TRBV28 and TRBJ1-3, with D possibly matching TRBD1 (5 bases). The CDR3 extends over 16 amino acids. Looked up from germline, CDR1 is MDHEN and CDR2 is SYDVKM. V was trimmed by 3 bases and J by 0 bases, leaving 12 bases between them.

The chain carries TRBV7-9 and TRBJ2-1; D is ambiguous. V dropped 6 bases and J dropped 2 bases, with 14 bases sitting between them. Germline V CDR1 and CDR2: SEHNR, FQNEAQ (reference sequence). The length of the CDR3 is 15 residues. The CDR3 region is CASSLTVAAYNEQFF. CDR3 DNA: TGTGCCAGCAGTCTAACAGTGGCGGCCTACAATGAGCAGTTCTTC. Filled out from reference TRBV7-9 and TRBJ2-1, the complete variable domain reads DTGVSQNPRHKITKRGQNVTFRCDPISEHNRLYWYRQTLGQGPEFLTYFQNEAQLEKSRLLSDRFSAERPKGSFSTLEIQRTEQGDSAMYLCASSLTVAAYNEQFFGPGTRLTVL.

The chain recombines TRBV28 with TRBJ1-2; D is possibly TRBD1 (6 bases). CDR3 length: 14 amino acids. V lost 8 bases and J lost 2, with 15 bases in between. Germline loops: CDR1 MDHEN, CDR2 SYDVKM. Written as DNA, the CDR3 is TGTGCCAGCGAAACGACAGGACCCAACTATGGCTACACCTTC. Its translation is CASETTGPNYGYTF.

V is TRBV7-2 and J is TRBJ1-5, with 10 bases lining up with TRBD1. The V segment lost 1 base and the J segment 2 bases; nucleotides outside the gene matches: 2. Germline V lookup: CDR1 SGHTA, CDR2 FQGNSA. The CDR3 extends over 16 amino acids. CDR3 DNA: TGTGCCAGCAGCTTAGGAGGGACAGGGGGCAATCAGCCCCAGCATTTT. Residues: CASSLGGTGGNQPQHF.

This chain uses TRBV7-2 with TRBJ2-2; unclear D gene. CDR1 and CDR2 from the germline V gene are SGHTA and FQGNSA. V gave up 5 bases and J gave up 5 bases, with 9 bases separating them. This CDR3 has 13 amino acids. The CDR3 DNA reads TGTGCCAGCAGCGGAACGACGACCGGGGAGCTGTTTTTT. It specifies CASSGTTTGELFF.

The rearrangement joins TRBV7-8 to TRBJ1-1; 7 bases are shared with TRBD1. The junction had 11 bases not matched to a gene; V was cut back by 4 bases and J by 6 bases. There are 15 residues in the CDR3. Germline assignment: CDR1 SGHVS and CDR2 FQNEAQ. CDR3 sequence (DNA): TGTGCCAGCAGCTCTCCTACAGGGGTGGTTCCTGAAGCTTTCTTT. Amino acids: CASSSPTGVVPEAFF. The variable domain in full, completed from reference TRBV7-8 and TRBJ1-1, reads GAGVSQSPRYKVAKRGQDVALRCDPISGHVSLFWYQQALGQGPEFLTYFQNEAQLDKSGLPSDRFFAERPEGSVSTLKIQRTQQEDSAVYLCASSSPTGVVPEAFFGQGTRLTVV.

The chain links TRBV19 to TRBJ2-7; D might be TRBD2 (5 bases). The CDR3 covers 15 residues. Between the trimmed V and J ends, which lost 3 bases and 0 bases, there was a span of 12 bases. CDR1 and CDR2 from the germline V gene are LNHDA and SQIVND (reference sequence). CDR3 residues: CASSMSPGSSYEQYF. The CDR3 coding sequence is TGTGCCAGTAGTATGAGTCCGGGAAGCTCCTACGAGCAGTACTTC.

The chain combines TRBV19 with TRBJ2-7, with D tentatively TRBD1 or TRBD2 (5 bases each). V was cut by 1 base and J by 2 bases, with 9 bases left in between. The CDR3 consists of 14 residues. CDR1 and CDR2 (germline): LNHDA, SQIVND (reference sequence). The CDR3 loop reads CASSIGDDTYEQYF. CDR3 nucleotide sequence: TGTGCCAGTAGTATAGGGGACGATACCTACGAGCAGTACTTC.

J is TRBJ1-5 and V is TRBV6-5, with D possibly TRBD1 on 5 matching bases. The V gene's germline CDR1 is MNHEY and CDR2 SVGAGI. This CDR3 region has 14 residues. Between the trimmed V and J ends, which lost 0 bases and 7 bases, there was a span of 10 bases. CDR3 region: CASSYSGGRQPQHF. The DNA of the CDR3 is TGTGCCAGCAGTTACTCTGGGGGGAGGCAGCCCCAGCATTTT.

V gene TRBV11-3 combines with J gene TRBJ2-2; 7 nucleotides line up with TRBD2. Germline CDR1 reads SGHNT; CDR2 reads YENEEA. The CDR3 is made up of 14 amino acids. Trimming took 4 bases from V and 5 from J; bases not matched to a gene: 4. The CDR3 bases are TGTGCCAGCAGCTCCGCGGGGGAAACCGGGGAGCTGTTTTTT. Amino acid sequence: CASSSAGETGELFF. Full variable domain (outside the CDR3, taken from reference TRBV11-3 and TRBJ2-2): EAGVVQSPRYKIIEKKQPVAFWCNPISGHNTLYWYLQNLGQGPELLIRYENEEAVDDSQLPKDRFSAERLKGVDSTLKIQPAELGDSAVYLCASSSAGETGELFFGEGSRLTVL.

The V call is TRBV19, the J call TRBJ1-5; a weak D match, TRBD1 (6 bases). V lost 0 bases to trimming and J lost 9 bases, with 12 bases between them. CDR3 length equals 14 residues. In germline, CDR1 is LNHDA, CDR2 SQIVND (reference sequence). In nucleotides, the CDR3 is TGTGCCAGTAGTATAGAAAAGGGGGTACGGCCCCAGCATTTT. It encodes CASSIEKGVRPQHF.

This clone has only one observation. The chain recombines TRBV7-9 with TRBJ2-7; tentatively, D is TRBD1 (6 bases). Trimming left V 5 bases short and J 0 bases short, with 14 bases between. This CDR3 has 15 amino acids. The germline CDR1 and CDR2 sequences are SEHNR and FQNEAQ (reference sequence). The CDR3: CASSRYQGSSYEQYF. The DNA of the CDR3 is TGTGCCAGCAGCCGCTACCAGGGGAGCTCCTACGAGCAGTACTTC.

The chain couples TRBV23-1 to TRBJ2-1; no definite D call. TRBV23-1 is flagged as an ORF with uncertain function. Trimming shortened V by 9 bases and J by 0 bases, and 12 bases separated the two germline ends. CDR3 length equals 14 residues. The CDR3 is CARLPWGSYNEQFF. As DNA, the CDR3 is TGCGCCAGGCTCCCGTGGGGCTCCTACAATGAGCAGTTCTTC.

V and J are TRBV5-4 and TRBJ1-5; D possibly corresponds to TRBD1 (5 bases). V dropped 0 bases and J dropped 2 bases, with 6 bases sitting between them. In germline, CDR1 is SGHNT, CDR2 YYREEE (reference sequence). The CDR3 consists of 14 residues. CDR3 amino acids: CASSLGGGNQPQHF. CDR3 in DNA: TGTGCCAGCAGCTTGGGAGGGGGCAATCAGCCCCAGCATTTT.

V gene TRBV5-1 combines with J gene TRBJ2-3; possible D gene TRBD1, 5 bases. The germline V gene encodes CDR1 SGHRS and CDR2 YFSETQ. Trimming took 0 bases from V and 4 from J, leaving 18 bases between them. This CDR3 has 17 amino acids. The CDR3: CASSLAARQGLPDTQYF. CDR3 nucleotides: TGCGCCAGCAGCTTGGCCGCTCGGCAGGGTCTCCCAGATACGCAGTATTTT.

This clone is a singleton in its sample. The chain combines TRBV19 with TRBJ1-2, with unresolved D. Germline assignment: CDR1 LNHDA and CDR2 SQIVND (reference sequence). There are 15 residues in the CDR3. V lost 0 bases and J lost 4, with 12 bases in between. CDR3 region: CASSIDRNPTYGYTF. In nucleotides, the CDR3 is TGTGCCAGTAGTATAGATAGAAACCCAACCTATGGCTACACCTTC.

This chain joins TRBV5-1 and TRBJ2-1, with TRBD2 as a possible D gene (6 bases). Deletions cut 4 bases from V and 9 bases from J, with 20 bases between. Germline V gene data show CDR1 as SGHRS and CDR2 as YFSETQ. This CDR3 contains 15 residues. CDR3 DNA: TGCGCCAGCAGCCTGGCCGGGAGTGGGGACGGTGAGCAGTTCTTC. Protein sequence: CASSLAGSGDGEQFF.

CDR3 region: CASSKTSINEQFF. DNA of the CDR3: TGTGCCAGCAGCAAGACTAGTATAAATGAGCAGTTCTTC. V gene TRBV7-6 combines with J gene TRBJ2-1; a possible D gene is TRBD2 (6 bases). Germline values: CDR1 SGHVS, CDR2 FNYEAQ. Trimming removed 5 bases from V and 7 bases from J, with 12 bases in between. This CDR3 contains 13 residues.

V gene TRBV7-2 combines with J gene TRBJ1-2; weak D call: TRBD1 (6 bases). The CDR3 totals 14 residues. Germline V gene data show CDR1 as SGHTA and CDR2 as FQGNSA. V was cut by 1 base and J by 0 bases, with 6 bases left in between. CDR3 amino acids: CASSLEGANYGYTF. The CDR3 region has the DNA TGTGCCAGCAGCTTAGAGGGGGCTAACTATGGCTACACCTTC.

The genes are TRBV27 and TRBJ1-5; 7 nucleotides agree with TRBD1. Germline V gives CDR1 MNHEY, CDR2 SMNVEV (reference sequence). The CDR3 is made up of 15 amino acids. With 7 bases clipped from V and 5 bases from J, the junction kept 11 bases outside the gene matches. The chain's CDR3 is CASKREYTGDQPQHF. As DNA, the CDR3 is TGTGCCAGCAAAAGAGAGTATACAGGGGATCAGCCCCAGCATTTT.

J is TRBJ2-7 and V is TRBV2, with D unresolved. The V end was cut by 6 bases, the J end by 0 bases, with 15 bases between. The CDR3 spans 15 residues. The V gene's germline CDR1 is SNHLY and CDR2 FYNNEI. CDR3 region: CASREINPSSYEQYF. Written as DNA, the CDR3 is TGTGCCAGCAGGGAGATCAACCCGAGCTCCTACGAGCAGTACTTC.

This clone ranks as medium-sized. The chain carries TRBV27 and TRBJ2-7, with 11 bases matching TRBD2. Germline loops: CDR1 MNHEY, CDR2 SMNVEV (reference sequence). There are 18 residues in the CDR3. V lost 2 bases to trimming and J lost 1 base; unmatched junction nucleotides: 10. This CDR3 reads CASSLKGPGLADSYEQYF. CDR3 bases: TGTGCCAGCAGTTTAAAGGGGCCGGGACTAGCGGATTCCTACGAGCAGTACTTC.

This chain joins TRBV30 and TRBJ2-5, with TRBD2 matching over 10 bases. V lost 1 base to trimming and J lost 2 bases; unmatched junction nucleotides: 4. Germline lookup yields CDR1 GTSNPN and CDR2 SVGIG (reference sequence). The CDR3 is made up of 15 amino acids. The CDR3 loop reads CAWSAGLAAQETQYF. CDR3 in DNA: TGTGCCTGGAGTGCTGGACTAGCGGCTCAAGAGACCCAGTACTTC. The full variable domain, completed using reference TRBV30 and TRBJ2-5, is SQTIHQWPATLVQPVGSPLSLECTVEGTSNPNLYWYRQAAGRGLQLLFYSVGIGQISSEVPQNLSASRPQDRQFILSSKKLLLSDSGFYLCAWSAGLAAQETQYFGPGTRLLVL.

The chain uses TRBV7-3 and TRBJ1-2; D may be TRBD1 (5 bases). The length of the CDR3 is 15 residues. Germline CDR1 is SGHTA and CDR2 is FQGTGA. The V end was cut by 5 bases, the J end by 6 bases, with 19 bases between. The CDR3 sequence is CASSGTASPKDGYTF. The CDR3 DNA is TGTGCCAGCAGCGGGACCGCCAGCCCCAAGGATGGCTACACCTTC.